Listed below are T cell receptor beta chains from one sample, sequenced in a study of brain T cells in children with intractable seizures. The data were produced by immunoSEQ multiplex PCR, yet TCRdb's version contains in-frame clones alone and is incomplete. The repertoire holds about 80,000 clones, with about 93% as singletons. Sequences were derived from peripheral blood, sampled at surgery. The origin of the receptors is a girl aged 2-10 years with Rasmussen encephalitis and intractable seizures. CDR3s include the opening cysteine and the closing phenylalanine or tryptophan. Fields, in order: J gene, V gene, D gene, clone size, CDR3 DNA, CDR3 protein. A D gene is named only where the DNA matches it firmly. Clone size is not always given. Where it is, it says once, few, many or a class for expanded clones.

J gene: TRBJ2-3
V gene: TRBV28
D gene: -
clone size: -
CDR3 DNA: TGTGCCAGCAGTTTAATGGTCACAGATACGCAGTATTTT
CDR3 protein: CASSLMVTDTQYF

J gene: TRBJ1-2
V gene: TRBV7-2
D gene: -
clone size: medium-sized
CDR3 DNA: TGTGCCAGCAGCTTAATGGCAGATGGCTACACCTTC
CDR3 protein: CASSLMADGYTF

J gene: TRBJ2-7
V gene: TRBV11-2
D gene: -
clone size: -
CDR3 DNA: TGTGCCAGCAGCTTAGGCTGGGACTACGAGCAGTACTTC
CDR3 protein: CASSLGWDYEQYF

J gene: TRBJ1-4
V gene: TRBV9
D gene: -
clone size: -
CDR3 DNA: TGTGCCAGCAGCCGAGGACAGAGCGGAACTAATGAAAAACTGTTTTTT
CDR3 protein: CASSRGQSGTNEKLFF

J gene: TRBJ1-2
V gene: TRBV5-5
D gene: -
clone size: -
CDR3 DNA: TGTGCCAGCAGGTACAGGGAGCAGAGGTATGGCTACACCTTC
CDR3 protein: CASRYREQRYGYTF

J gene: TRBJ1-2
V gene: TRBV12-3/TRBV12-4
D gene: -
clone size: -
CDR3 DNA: TGTGCCAGCACCCTGGGGGGAAGTGGCTACACCTTC
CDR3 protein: CASTLGGSGYTF

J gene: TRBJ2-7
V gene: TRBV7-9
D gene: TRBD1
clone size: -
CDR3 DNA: TGTGCCAGCAGCTTATCGGCCGGGACAGGGGCCCACGAGCAGTACTTC
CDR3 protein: CASSLSAGTGAHEQYF

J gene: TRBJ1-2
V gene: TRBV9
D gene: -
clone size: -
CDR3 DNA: TGTGCCAGCAGCGTAGCTACGAGGGTACTTGGGGGCTATGGCTACACCTTC
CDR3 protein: CASSVATRVLGGYGYTF

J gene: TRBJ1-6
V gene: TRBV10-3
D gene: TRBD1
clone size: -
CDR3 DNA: TGTGCCTCTTCTCCGAAGACAGGGTTTGATTCACCCCTCCACTTT
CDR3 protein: CASSPKTGFDSPLHF

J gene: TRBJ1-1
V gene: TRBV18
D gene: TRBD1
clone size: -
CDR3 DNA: TGTGCCAGCTCACCCGGCCTGGACAGGGGGACCCGAGCTTTCTTT
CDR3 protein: CASSPGLDRGTRAFF

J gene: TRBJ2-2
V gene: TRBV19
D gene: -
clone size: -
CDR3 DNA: TGTGCCAGTAGTATTAAAGGGGCCGTCACCGGGGAGCTGTTTTTT
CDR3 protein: CASSIKGAVTGELFF

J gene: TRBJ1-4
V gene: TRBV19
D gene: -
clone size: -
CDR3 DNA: TGTGCCAGTAGACCGACGGCAACTAATGAAAAACTGTTTTTT
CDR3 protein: CASRPTATNEKLFF

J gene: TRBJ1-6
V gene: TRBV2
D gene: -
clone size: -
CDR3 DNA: TGTGCCCCGCGGGACAAGGAGAATTCACCCCTCCACTTT
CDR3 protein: CAPRDKENSPLHF

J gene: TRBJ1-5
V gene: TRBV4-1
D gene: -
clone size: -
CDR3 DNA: TGCGCCAGCAGCCCGATCGTAGATCAGCCCCAGCATTTT
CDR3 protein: CASSPIVDQPQHF

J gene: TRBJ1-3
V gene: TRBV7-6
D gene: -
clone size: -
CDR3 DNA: TGTGCCAGCAGCTCAACGGGGAATGGAAACACCATATATTTT
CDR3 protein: CASSSTGNGNTIYF

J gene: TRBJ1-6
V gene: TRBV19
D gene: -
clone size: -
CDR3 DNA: TGTGCCAGTAGTGACAGGAATATTAATTCACCCCTCCACTTT
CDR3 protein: CASSDRNINSPLHF